The 25 T cell receptor beta chains listed next were all sequenced from one sample in a study of T cell responses to AZD1222 COVID-19 vaccine. TCRdb's table, derived via immunoSEQ multiplex PCR, lists solely in-frame clones and lacks some. The sample includes around 97,000 clones, roughly 89% seen only once; the top ten take roughly 44%. Here the sequenced sample was peripheral blood, taken on day 0 of AZD1222 vaccination. The receptors were gathered from an adult in good health.

This chain joins TRBV9 and TRBJ1-1, with D maybe TRBD1 (5 bases). Per germline, CDR1 SGDLS and CDR2 YYNGEE. The CDR3 contains 15 residues. Trimming left V 3 bases short and J 0 bases short, with 12 bases between. The CDR3 loop reads CASSAEGPLNTEAFF. CDR3 DNA: TGTGCCAGCAGCGCCGAGGGACCGCTGAACACTGAAGCTTTCTTT.

The chain recombines TRBV28 with TRBJ1-1; D gene unclear. Germline V CDR1 and CDR2: MDHEN, SYDVKM. This CDR3 comprises 13 residues. V lost 6 bases, J lost 1 base, and 9 bases lay in between. This CDR3 is CASRSQRNTEAFF. CDR3 DNA: TGTGCCAGCAGGTCCCAGAGGAACACTGAAGCTTTCTTT.

V usage is TRBV27 and J usage is TRBJ2-7; D ambiguous. The germline CDR1 and CDR2 sequences are MNHEY and SMNVEV (reference sequence). The CDR3 has 11 residues. V was pared by 6 bases and J by 3 bases, with 6 bases between. CDR3 DNA: TGTGCCAGCAGGAACTTCTACGAGCAGTACTTC. It translates to CASRNFYEQYF.

This chain links TRBV3-1 (or the pseudogene TRBV3-2) with TRBJ1-1, with D possibly being TRBD1 (6 bases). The V end was cut by 3 bases, the J end by 2 bases, with 13 bases between. The CDR3 runs 15 residues. Germline loops: CDR1 LGHDT, CDR2 YNNKEL (reference sequence). The CDR3 protein is CASSQGGTPNTEAFF. DNA for the CDR3: TGTGCCAGCAGCCAGGGGGGCACCCCCAACACTGAAGCTTTCTTT.

The genes are TRBV19 and TRBJ2-2, with 9 bases aligning to TRBD1. Germline CDR1 LNHDA, CDR2 SQIVND (reference sequence). The CDR3 has 17 residues. Unmatched junction bases numbered 15, after V lost 7 bases and J lost 6 bases. CDR3 nucleotide sequence: TGTGCCAGTACCCCCTTGGGAGGACAGGGGCTACCCGGGGAGCTGTTTTTT. Translated: CASTPLGGQGLPGELFF.

The DNA for the CDR3 is TGTGCCAGCAGTTTGGCGGGCAGACTCACCTATGGCTACACCTTC. Amino acid sequence: CASSLAGRLTYGYTF. The chain is built from TRBV28 and TRBJ1-2; no clear D gene. V lost 3 bases, J lost 4 bases, and 15 bases lay in between. Germline loops: CDR1 MDHEN, CDR2 SYDVKM. This CDR3 has 15 residues.

The chain is built from TRBV4-1 and TRBJ1-2; 7 bases align to TRBD1. J was trimmed by 5 bases and V by 6 bases; bases with no gene match: 9. The CDR3 consists of 14 residues. The germline V gene has CDR1 MGHRA and CDR2 YSYEKL. CDR3 in amino acids: CASRGQIPRYGYTF. CDR3 nucleotide sequence: TGCGCCAGCAGGGGACAGATCCCCCGATATGGCTACACCTTC.

This sequence joins TRBV6-5 and TRBJ2-7, with D possibly being TRBD1 (5 bases). In germline, CDR1 is MNHEY, CDR2 SVGAGI. This CDR3 is built from 15 residues. Trimming stripped 6 bases from V and 0 bases from J, with 15 bases between. The CDR3 loop is CASSKTAYASYEQYF. CDR3 sequence (DNA): TGTGCCAGCAGCAAGACAGCCTACGCCTCCTACGAGCAGTACTTC.

The gene calls are TRBV7-2 and TRBJ1-5; maybe TRBD1 (5 bases). The ends were cut back, 3 bases at V and 7 bases at J, with 13 bases in the middle. CDR1 is SGHTA, CDR2 FQGNSA, per germline. The CDR3 extends over 14 amino acids. The CDR3 DNA reads TGTGCCAGCAGCTTGGTCCCGCAGGGACAGCCCCAGCATTTT. Amino acid sequence: CASSLVPQGQPQHF.

This rearrangement joins TRBV7-3 to TRBJ2-3; D is ambiguous. The length of the CDR3 is 13 residues. Trimming stripped 5 bases from V and 4 bases from J, with 10 bases between. Germline V gene data show CDR1 as SGHTA and CDR2 as FQGTGA. This CDR3 reads CASSRGPSDTQYF. The CDR3 DNA reads as TGTGCCAGCAGCCGAGGCCCCTCAGATACGCAGTATTTT. Complete variable domain (other parts from reference TRBV7-3 and TRBJ2-3): GAGVSQTPSNKVTEKGKYVELRCDPISGHTALYWYRQSLGQGPEFLIYFQGTGAADDSGLPNDRFFAVRPEGSVSTLKIQRTERGDSAVYLCASSRGPSDTQYFGPGTRLTVL.

The chain employs TRBV18 and TRBJ2-2, with D possibly being TRBD1 (5 bases). The germline V gene has CDR1 KGHSH and CDR2 LQKENI. The V and J ends lost 2 bases and 7 bases respectively, with 17 bases between them. The CDR3 loop spans 16 amino acids. CDR3 bases: TGTGCCAGCTCACCAGCCTCAGGGCTGCTAGGCGGGGAGCTGTTTTTT. As protein: CASSPASGLLGGELFF.

The V and J genes are TRBV6-1 and TRBJ2-7, with 10 nucleotides matching TRBD2. The CDR3 has 16 residues. CDR1 and CDR2 from the germline V gene are MNHNS and SASEGT. With 0 bases clipped from V and 4 bases from J, the junction kept 6 bases outside the gene matches. CDR3 sequence reads: CASSEASGRAWYEQYF. CDR3 sequence (DNA): TGTGCCAGCAGTGAAGCAAGCGGGAGGGCCTGGTACGAGCAGTACTTC.

The gene calls are TRBV15 and TRBJ1-6; D is uncertain. With 2 bases removed from V and 10 bases from J, the gap between germline ends came to 12 bases. CDR3 length: 14 residues. Germline V gene data show CDR1 as LNHNV and CDR2 as YYDKDF (reference sequence). The CDR3, as DNA: TGTGCCACCAGCAGAAAATCCAAGGAGTCACCCCTCCACTTT. Translated, it gives CATSRKSKESPLHF.

V gene TRBV4-2 combines with J gene TRBJ1-2; D unclear. This CDR3 contains 16 residues. The V end lost 4 bases, the J end lost 4 bases, and 19 bases lay between the germline ends. The germline gives CDR1 LGHNA, CDR2 YNFKEQ. CDR3 protein: CASSPEVIRLAYGYTF. The CDR3 DNA sequence: TGTGCCAGCAGCCCCGAAGTTATCCGCCTTGCCTATGGCTACACCTTC.

This chain uses TRBV5-3 with TRBJ2-1; 10 nucleotides agree with TRBD2. TRBV5-3 is an open reading frame whose function is uncertain. This CDR3 contains 15 residues. Losses at the gene ends were 2 bases for V and 10 bases for J; bases not matched to a gene: 9. CDR3 residues: CARSFILAGVGEQFF. Here the CDR3 DNA reads TGTGCCAGAAGCTTTATCCTAGCGGGAGTAGGAGAGCAGTTCTTC.

This rearrangement joins TRBV11-2 to TRBJ1-3; TRBD1 agrees at 7 bases. V was clipped by 6 bases and J by 4 bases; unmatched bases: 6. The V gene's germline CDR1 is SGHAT and CDR2 FQNNGV. The length of the CDR3 is 14 residues. The CDR3, as DNA: TGTGCCAGCAGGGGACAGTCCCGAGGAAACACCATATATTTT. Its protein product is CASRGQSRGNTIYF.

A single count supports this clone. The J gene is TRBJ2-3, the V gene TRBV6-2 or TRBV6-3; TRBD2 aligns across 8 bases. V shed 5 bases, J shed 5 bases, and the junction held 12 bases outside the gene matches. Germline V gene sequence: CDR1 MNHEY, CDR2 SVGEGT. CDR3 length equals 16 residues. Written as DNA, the CDR3 is TGTGCCAGCAGTGCCGCGGTACTAGCGGAAATAGATACGCAGTATTTT. This translates into CASSAAVLAEIDTQYF.

The rearrangement uses TRBV5-1 and TRBJ1-6; D is uncertain. Trimming stripped 0 bases from V and 6 bases from J, with 10 bases between. The CDR3 consists of 15 residues. Per the germline V gene, CDR1 is SGHRS and CDR2 is YFSETQ. CDR3 sequence: CASSLVSTANSPLHF. CDR3 nucleotide sequence: TGCGCCAGCAGCTTGGTCAGCACCGCTAATTCACCCCTCCACTTT.

The V gene is TRBV28, the J gene TRBJ2-7; no reliable D call. Germline loops: CDR1 MDHEN, CDR2 SYDVKM. The CDR3 runs to 13 residues. Trimming left V 6 bases short and J 3 bases short, with 12 bases between. In DNA, the CDR3 is TGTGCCAGCAGCGACCGGGTCTTCTACGAGCAGTACTTC. This gives the protein CASSDRVFYEQYF.

This chain joins TRBV14 and TRBJ1-6; no definite D call. V gave up 4 bases and J gave up 7 bases, with 11 bases separating them. The CDR3 has 14 amino acids. Germline-derived CDR1 and CDR2 are SGHDN and FVKESK. The CDR3 DNA reads TGTGCCAGCAGCCTCCGGACGGGAAATTCACCCCTCCACTTT. Translated: CASSLRTGNSPLHF.

This chain joins TRBV4-2 and TRBJ2-1; D might be TRBD1 or TRBD2, each matching 5 bases. V was pared by 0 bases and J by 9 bases, with 18 bases between. This CDR3 region has 16 residues. The germline gives CDR1 LGHNA, CDR2 YNFKEQ. Written as DNA, the CDR3 is TGTGCCAGCAGCCAAGATCTGAGTGGGGGACGGGGTGAGCAGTTCTTC. This sequence encodes CASSQDLSGGRGEQFF.

The V call is TRBV28, the J call TRBJ2-2; possible D gene TRBD2, 5 bases. The V gene lost 1 base and the J gene lost 4 bases, with 13 bases spanning the gap. This CDR3 spans 16 amino acids. Germline V gene lookup returns CDR1 MDHEN and CDR2 SYDVKM. The CDR3 loop is CASSLSKPGVTGELFF. Here the CDR3 DNA reads TGTGCCAGCAGTTTATCAAAGCCCGGGGTCACCGGGGAGCTGTTTTTT.

The CDR3 DNA is TGTGCCAGCAGCTTGAGGGGGGGTCTCAGCTACACCTTC. Its translation is CASSLRGGLSYTF. The chain combines TRBV5-4 with TRBJ1-2; D may be TRBD1 (6 bases). Germline-derived CDR1 and CDR2 are SGHNT and YYREEE (reference sequence). The length of the CDR3 is 13 residues. V lost 1 base and J 9 bases, leaving 13 bases between the germline ends.

Only one count was recorded for this clone. The chain joins TRBV29-1 to TRBJ2-7; 11 nucleotides agree with TRBD2. The germline CDR1 and CDR2 sequences are SQVTM and ANQGSEA. The CDR3 has 13 residues. With V trimmed by 7 bases and J by 1 base, 3 bases remained unmatched. CDR3 protein: CSGLAGISYEQYF. The CDR3 nucleotides read TGCAGCGGACTAGCGGGAATTTCCTACGAGCAGTACTTC.

The chain's CDR3 is CASSYSIGGFEQYF. The CDR3 DNA sequence: TGTGCCAGCAGTTACTCGATTGGAGGGTTCGAGCAGTACTTC. The gene calls are TRBV6-2 or TRBV6-3 and TRBJ2-7; TRBD2 might be the D (6 bases). Trimming pared 0 bases from V and 6 bases from J, leaving 12 bases between. The CDR3 contains 14 residues. CDR1 is MNHEY, CDR2 SVGEGT, per germline.